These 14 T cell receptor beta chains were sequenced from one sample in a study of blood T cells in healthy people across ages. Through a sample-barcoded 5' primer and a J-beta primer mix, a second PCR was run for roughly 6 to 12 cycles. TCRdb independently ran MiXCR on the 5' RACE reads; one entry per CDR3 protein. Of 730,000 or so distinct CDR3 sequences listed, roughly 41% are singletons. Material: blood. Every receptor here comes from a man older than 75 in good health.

Written as DNA, the CDR3 is TGTGCCAGCAGCTTAGCGGTTGGGACAGGGAATAACTATGGCTACACCTTC. Its protein is CASSLAVGTGNNYGYTF. The chain links TRBV7-6 to TRBJ1-2; 9 bases fit TRBD1. The CDR3 runs 17 residues. Germline lookup yields CDR1 SGHVS and CDR2 FNYEAQ. V trimming: 0 bases; J trimming: 1 base; junction bases outside the gene matches: 6. Full variable domain (outside the CDR3, taken from reference TRBV7-6 and TRBJ1-2): GAGVSQSPRYKVTKRGQDVALRCDPISGHVSLYWYRQALGQGPEFLTYFNYEAQQDKSGLPNDRFSAERPEGSISTLTIQRTEQRDSAMYRCASSLAVGTGNNYGYTFGSGTRLTVV.

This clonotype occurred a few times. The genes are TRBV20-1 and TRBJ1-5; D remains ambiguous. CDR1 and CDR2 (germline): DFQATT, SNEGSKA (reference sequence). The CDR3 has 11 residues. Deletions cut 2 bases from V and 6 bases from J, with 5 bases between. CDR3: CSARLGQPQHF. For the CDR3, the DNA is TGCAGTGCTAGACTGGGTCAGCCCCAGCATTTT.

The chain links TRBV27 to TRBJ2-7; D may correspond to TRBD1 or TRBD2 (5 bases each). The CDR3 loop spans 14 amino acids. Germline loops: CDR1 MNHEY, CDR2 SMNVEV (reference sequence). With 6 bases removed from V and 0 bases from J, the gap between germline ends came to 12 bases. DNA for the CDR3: TGTGCCAGCAGGCAGCCGGGACGCTCCTACGAGCAGTACTTC. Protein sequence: CASRQPGRSYEQYF.

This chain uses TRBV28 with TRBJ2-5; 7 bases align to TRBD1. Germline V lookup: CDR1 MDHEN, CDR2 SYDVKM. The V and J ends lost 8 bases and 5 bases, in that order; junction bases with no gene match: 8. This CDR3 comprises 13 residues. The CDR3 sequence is CASHRDRRETQYF. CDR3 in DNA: TGTGCCAGCCACCGGGACAGAAGGGAGACCCAGTACTTC.

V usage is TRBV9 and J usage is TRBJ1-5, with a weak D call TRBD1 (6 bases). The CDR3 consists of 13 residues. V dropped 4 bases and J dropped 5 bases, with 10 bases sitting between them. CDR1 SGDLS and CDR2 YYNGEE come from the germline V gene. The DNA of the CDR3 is TGTGCCAGCAGCCCTCGGACAGATCAGCCCCAGCATTTT. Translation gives CASSPRTDQPQHF.

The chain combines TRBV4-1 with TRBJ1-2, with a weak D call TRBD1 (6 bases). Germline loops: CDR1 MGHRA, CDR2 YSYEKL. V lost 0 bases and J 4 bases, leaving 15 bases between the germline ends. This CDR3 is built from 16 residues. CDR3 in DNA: TGCGCCAGCAGCCAAGACCCCTCACAGGGTTCCTATGGCTACACCTTC. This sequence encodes CASSQDPSQGSYGYTF.

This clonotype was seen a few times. This CDR3 is CSASPGTRKETQYF. CDR3 in DNA: TGCAGTGCTAGCCCCGGGACTAGAAAAGAGACCCAGTACTTC. This chain joins TRBV20-1 and TRBJ2-5, with 8 bases aligning to TRBD2. Germline assignment: CDR1 DFQATT and CDR2 SNEGSKA (reference sequence). The J segment lost 3 bases and the V segment lost 3 bases, leaving 6 bases of the junction unmatched. The CDR3 is made up of 14 amino acids.

The CDR3 loop is CSAVSYEQYF. In nucleotides, the CDR3 is TGCAGTGCTGTGTCGTACGAGCAGTACTTC. This chain connects TRBV20-1 to TRBJ2-5; D ambiguous. The J call may be wrong; the DNA end is better matched by TRBJ2-7. Germline V gene data show CDR1 as DFQATT and CDR2 as SNEGSKA (reference sequence). The CDR3 spans 10 residues.

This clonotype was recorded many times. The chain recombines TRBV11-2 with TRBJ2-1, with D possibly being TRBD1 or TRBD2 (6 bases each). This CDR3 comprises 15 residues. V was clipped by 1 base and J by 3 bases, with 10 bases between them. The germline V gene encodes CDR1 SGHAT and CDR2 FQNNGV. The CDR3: CASSLGGGRYNEQFF. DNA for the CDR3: TGTGCCAGCAGCTTAGGAGGGGGGCGCTACAATGAGCAGTTCTTC.

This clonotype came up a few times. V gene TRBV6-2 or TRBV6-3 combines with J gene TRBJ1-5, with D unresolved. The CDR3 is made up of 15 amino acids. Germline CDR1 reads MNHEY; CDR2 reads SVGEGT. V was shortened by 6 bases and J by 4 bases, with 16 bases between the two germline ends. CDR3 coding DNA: TGTGCCAGCAGGGTCGTGGGGTCTTGGAATCAGCCCCAGCATTTT. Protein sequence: CASRVVGSWNQPQHF.

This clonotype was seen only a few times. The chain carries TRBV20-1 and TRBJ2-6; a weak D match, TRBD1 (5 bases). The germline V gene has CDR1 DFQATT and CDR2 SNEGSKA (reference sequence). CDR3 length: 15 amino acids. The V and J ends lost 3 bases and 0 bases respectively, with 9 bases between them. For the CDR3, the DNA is TGCAGTGCTAGGACAGACAGCTCTGGGGCCAACGTCCTGACTTTC. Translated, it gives CSARTDSSGANVLTF.

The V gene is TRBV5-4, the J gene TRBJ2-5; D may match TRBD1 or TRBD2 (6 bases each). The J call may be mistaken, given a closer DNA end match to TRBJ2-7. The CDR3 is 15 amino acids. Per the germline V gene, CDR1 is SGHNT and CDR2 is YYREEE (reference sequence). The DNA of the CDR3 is TGTGCCAGCAGCTTGGTTGTACAGGGAGGATCCGAGCAGTACTTC. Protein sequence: CASSLVVQGGSEQYF.

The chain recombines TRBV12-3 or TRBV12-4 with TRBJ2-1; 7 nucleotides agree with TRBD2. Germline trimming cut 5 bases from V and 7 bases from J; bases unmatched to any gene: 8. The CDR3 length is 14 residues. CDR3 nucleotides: TGTGCCAGCAGTCCCACGACTAGCAGGAATGAGCAGTTCTTC. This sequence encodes CASSPTTSRNEQFF.

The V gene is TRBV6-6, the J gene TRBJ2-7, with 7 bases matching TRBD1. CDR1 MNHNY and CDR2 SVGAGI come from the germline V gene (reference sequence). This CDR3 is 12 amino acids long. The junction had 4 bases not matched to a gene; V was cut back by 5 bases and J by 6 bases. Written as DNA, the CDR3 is TGTGCCAGCAGTAGAGACAGGGCCGAGCAGTACTTC. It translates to CASSRDRAEQYF.